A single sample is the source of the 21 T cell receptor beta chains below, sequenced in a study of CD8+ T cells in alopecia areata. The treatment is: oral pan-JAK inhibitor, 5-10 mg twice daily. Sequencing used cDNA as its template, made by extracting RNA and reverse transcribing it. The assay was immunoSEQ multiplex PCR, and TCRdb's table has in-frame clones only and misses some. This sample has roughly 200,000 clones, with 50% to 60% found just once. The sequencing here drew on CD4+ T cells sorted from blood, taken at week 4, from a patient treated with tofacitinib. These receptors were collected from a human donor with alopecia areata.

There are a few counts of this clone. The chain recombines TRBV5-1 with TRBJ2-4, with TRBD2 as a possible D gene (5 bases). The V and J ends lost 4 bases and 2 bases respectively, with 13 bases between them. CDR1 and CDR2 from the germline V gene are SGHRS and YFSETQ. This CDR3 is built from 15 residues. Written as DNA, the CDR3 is TGCGCCAGCAGCCCCGGCCGGGAAACCAAAAACATTCAGTACTTC. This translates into CASSPGRETKNIQYF.

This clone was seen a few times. The CDR3 sequence is CASSVAGTSGGKTEQFF. CDR3 in DNA: TGTGCCAGCAGCGTAGCGGGGACTAGCGGGGGGAAGACTGAGCAGTTCTTC. The rearrangement joins TRBV9 to TRBJ2-1; 15 nucleotides align to TRBD2. The CDR3 covers 17 residues. V was pared by 0 bases and J by 9 bases, with 7 bases of the junction left unmatched. From germline, CDR1 is SGDLS and CDR2 YYNGEE.

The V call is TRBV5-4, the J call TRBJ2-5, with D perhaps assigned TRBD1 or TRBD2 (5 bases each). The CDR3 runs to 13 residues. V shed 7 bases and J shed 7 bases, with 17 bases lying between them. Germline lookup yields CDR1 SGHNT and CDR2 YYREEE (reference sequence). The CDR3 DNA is TGTGCCAGCTCTACCGAGGGGTGGGGGACCCAGTACTTC. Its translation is CASSTEGWGTQYF.

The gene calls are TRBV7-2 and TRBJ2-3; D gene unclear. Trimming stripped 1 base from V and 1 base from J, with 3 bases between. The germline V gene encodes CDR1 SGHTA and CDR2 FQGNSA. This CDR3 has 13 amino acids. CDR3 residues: CASSLEGTDTQYF. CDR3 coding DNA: TGTGCCAGCAGCTTAGAGGGCACAGATACGCAGTATTTT.

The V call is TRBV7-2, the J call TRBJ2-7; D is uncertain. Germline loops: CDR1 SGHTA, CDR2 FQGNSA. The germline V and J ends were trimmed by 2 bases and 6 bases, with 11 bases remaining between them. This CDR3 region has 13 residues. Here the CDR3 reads CASSLSLPSEQYF. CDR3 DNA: TGTGCCAGCAGCTTATCTCTACCCTCCGAGCAGTACTTC.

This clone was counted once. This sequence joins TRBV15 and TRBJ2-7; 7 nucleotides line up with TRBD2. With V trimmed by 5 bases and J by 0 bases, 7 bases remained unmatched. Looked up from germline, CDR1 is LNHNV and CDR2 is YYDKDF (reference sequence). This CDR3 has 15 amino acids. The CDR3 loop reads CATSEGLGPSYEQYF. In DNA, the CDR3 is TGTGCCACCAGCGAAGGACTAGGCCCCTCCTACGAGCAGTACTTC.

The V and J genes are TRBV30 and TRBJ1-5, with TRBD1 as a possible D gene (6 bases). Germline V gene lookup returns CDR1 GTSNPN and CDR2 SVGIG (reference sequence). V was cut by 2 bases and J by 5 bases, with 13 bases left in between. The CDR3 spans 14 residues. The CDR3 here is CAWSQGNIDQPQHF. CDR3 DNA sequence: TGTGCCTGGAGTCAGGGGAACATTGATCAGCCCCAGCATTTT. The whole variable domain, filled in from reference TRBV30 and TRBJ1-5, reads SQTIHQWPATLVQPVGSPLSLECTVEGTSNPNLYWYRQAAGRGLQLLFYSVGIGQISSEVPQNLSASRPQDRQFILSSKKLLLSDSGFYLCAWSQGNIDQPQHFGDGTRLSIL.

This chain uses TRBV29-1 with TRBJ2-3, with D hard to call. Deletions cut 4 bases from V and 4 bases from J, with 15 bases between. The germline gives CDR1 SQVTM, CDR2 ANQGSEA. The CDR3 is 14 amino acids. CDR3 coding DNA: TGCAGCGTTGCTCGGCTCCTCAGGCCAGATACGCAGTATTTT. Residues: CSVARLLRPDTQYF.

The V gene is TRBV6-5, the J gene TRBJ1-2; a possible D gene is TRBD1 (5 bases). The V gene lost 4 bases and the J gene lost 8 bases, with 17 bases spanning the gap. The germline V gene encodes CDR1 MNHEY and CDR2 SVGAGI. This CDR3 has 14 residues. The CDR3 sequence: CASSSGVGFGGYTF. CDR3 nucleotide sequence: TGTGCCAGCAGTTCGGGGGTGGGTTTCGGAGGCTACACCTTC.

CDR3 region: CRIQSGPETQYF. The CDR3 DNA reads TGCAGGATCCAGTCAGGTCCGGAGACCCAGTACTTC. The chain is built from TRBV29-1 and TRBJ2-5; D unresolved. The CDR3 loop spans 12 amino acids. The germline V gene encodes CDR1 SQVTM and CDR2 ANQGSEA. The full variable domain, completed using reference TRBV29-1 and TRBJ2-5, is SAVISQKPSRDICQRGTSLTIQCQVDSQVTMMFWYRQQPGQSLTLIATANQGSEATYESGFVIDKFPISRPNLTFSTLTVSNMSPEDSSIYLCRIQSGPETQYFGPGTRLLVL.

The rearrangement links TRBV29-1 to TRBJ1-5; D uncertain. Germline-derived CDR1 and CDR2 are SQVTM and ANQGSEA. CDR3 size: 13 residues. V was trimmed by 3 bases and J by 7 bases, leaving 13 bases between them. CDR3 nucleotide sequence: TGCAGCGTTGAGACGGCCCGAGGGCAGCCCCAGCATTTT. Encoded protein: CSVETARGQPQHF.

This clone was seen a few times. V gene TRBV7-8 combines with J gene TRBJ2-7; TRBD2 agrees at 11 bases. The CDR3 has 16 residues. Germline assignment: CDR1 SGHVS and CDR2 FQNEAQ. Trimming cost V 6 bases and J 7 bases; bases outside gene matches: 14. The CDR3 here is CASRFSGGEFGEEQYF. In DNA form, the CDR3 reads TGTGCCAGCAGATTTAGCGGGGGGGAGTTCGGAGAAGAGCAGTACTTC.

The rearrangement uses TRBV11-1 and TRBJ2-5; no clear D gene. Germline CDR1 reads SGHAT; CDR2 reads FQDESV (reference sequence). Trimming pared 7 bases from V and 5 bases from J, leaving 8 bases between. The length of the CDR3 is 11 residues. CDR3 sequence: CASTEGETQYF. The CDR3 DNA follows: TGTGCCAGCACCGAAGGGGAGACCCAGTACTTC.

The CDR3 DNA sequence: TGCAGCTTGGGACAGTTATTTCAAGAGACCCAGTACTTC. The encoded protein is CSLGQLFQETQYF. This chain connects TRBV29-1 to TRBJ2-5; 7 positions agree with TRBD1. V was pared by 8 bases and J by 2 bases, with 8 bases of the junction left unmatched. The CDR3 runs 13 residues. Germline V gives CDR1 SQVTM, CDR2 ANQGSEA.

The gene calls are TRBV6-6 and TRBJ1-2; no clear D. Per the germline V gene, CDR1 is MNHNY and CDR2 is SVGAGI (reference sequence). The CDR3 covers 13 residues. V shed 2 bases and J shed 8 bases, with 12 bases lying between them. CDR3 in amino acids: CASSYGRVEGYTF. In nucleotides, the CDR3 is TGTGCCAGCAGTTACGGAAGGGTCGAGGGCTACACCTTC.

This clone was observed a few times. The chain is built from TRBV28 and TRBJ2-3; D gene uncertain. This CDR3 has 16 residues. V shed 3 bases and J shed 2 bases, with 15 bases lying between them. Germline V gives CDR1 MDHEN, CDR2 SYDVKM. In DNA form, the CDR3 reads TGTGCCAGCAGTTTTCTTGACCGGAGTCCCACAGATACGCAGTATTTT. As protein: CASSFLDRSPTDTQYF.

As DNA, the CDR3 is TGTGCCAGCAGCTGGACGAGGGGGAACACTGAAGCTTTCTTT. Translation gives CASSWTRGNTEAFF. The chain combines TRBV6-1 with TRBJ1-1; weak D call: TRBD1 (5 bases). Germline-derived CDR1 and CDR2 are MNHNS and SASEGT. This CDR3 spans 14 amino acids. Trimming cost V 6 bases and J 1 base, with 12 bases left between them.

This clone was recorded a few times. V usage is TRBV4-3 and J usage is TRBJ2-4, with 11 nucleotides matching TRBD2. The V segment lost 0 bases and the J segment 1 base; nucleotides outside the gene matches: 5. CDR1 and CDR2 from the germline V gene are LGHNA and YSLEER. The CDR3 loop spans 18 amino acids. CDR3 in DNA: TGCGCCAGCAGCCAAGATGAGTGGACTAGCGGGGCCAAAAACATTCAGTACTTC. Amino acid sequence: CASSQDEWTSGAKNIQYF.

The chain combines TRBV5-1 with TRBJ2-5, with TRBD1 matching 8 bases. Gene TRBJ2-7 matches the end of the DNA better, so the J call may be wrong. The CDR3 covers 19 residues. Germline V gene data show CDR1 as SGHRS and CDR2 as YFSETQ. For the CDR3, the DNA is TGCGCCAGCAGACCCCCCGACAGGGGAAGCTACTCCACACCCTACGAGCAGTACTTC. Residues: CASRPPDRGSYSTPYEQYF.

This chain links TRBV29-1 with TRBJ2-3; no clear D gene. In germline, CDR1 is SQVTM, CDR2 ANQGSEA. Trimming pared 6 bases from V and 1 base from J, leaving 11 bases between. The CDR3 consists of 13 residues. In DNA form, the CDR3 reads TGCAGCGTCTATCGGACCGGCACAGATACGCAGTATTTT. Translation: CSVYRTGTDTQYF.

CDR3 nucleotide sequence: TGTGCCAGCAGCTTGGTGACAGTGGAGACCCAGTACTTC. Amino acid sequence: CASSLVTVETQYF. The V and J genes are TRBV5-6 and TRBJ2-5; tentative D call: TRBD1 (5 bases). The CDR3 is made up of 13 amino acids. Germline V gene sequence: CDR1 SGHDT, CDR2 YYEEEE. Trimming left V 0 bases short and J 5 bases short, with 8 bases between.